A single sample gave rise to the 10 T cell receptor beta chains below, sequenced in a study of regulatory T cells in long-lasting Graves disease (dated by TCRdb to the early 2020s). This sample's time point label indicates: newly diagnosed GD, antithyroid drugs for less than 3 months. For both TCR sequencing and RNA sequencing, RNA was extracted from PBMCs using TRIzol. Library method: multiplex PCR. TCRdb lists the instrument as Illumina HiSeq 4000. TCR beta libraries were built with iRepertoire HTBI primers and Arm-PCR amplification of CDR3 regions. TCRdb handled the public reads itself, with Q25 trimming in fastp and clone calling in MiXCR, and kept productive beta chains. Here each entry gathers all rows of one CDR3 protein and keeps the most common genes and DNA. Here the sample has about 240,000 distinct CDR3 sequences; over 20% occur a single time. The ten largest clones capture approximately 13% of the sample.

Sequenced material: peripheral blood mononuclear cells (PBMCs), taken at new diagnosis, from a patient treated with antithyroid drugs. All receptors derive from a female donor with Graves disease.

This clonotype was counted ten times or more. The chain combines TRBV12-3 or TRBV12-4 with TRBJ1-1; no reliable D call. The V and J ends lost 2 bases and 6 bases respectively, with 4 bases between them. This CDR3 comprises 11 residues. DNA for the CDR3: TGTGCCAGCAGTTTAAGACCTGAAGCTTTCTTT. It codes for CASSLRPEAFF.

This clonotype occurred many times. CDR3 region: CAIKEIVNAEAFF. CDR3 bases: TGTGCCATCAAAGAGATTGTCAACGCTGAAGCTTTCTTT. The chain has TRBV10-3 and TRBJ1-1; D is undetermined. V was clipped by 7 bases and J by 6 bases, with 15 bases between them. The CDR3 is made up of 13 amino acids. CDR1 is ENHRY and CDR2 is SYGVKD in the germline V gene.

In this sample, this clonotype turned up many times. The chain uses TRBV19 and TRBJ2-6; 8 positions agree with TRBD1. The CDR3 contains 19 residues. CDR1 LNHDA and CDR2 SQIVND come from the germline V gene (reference sequence). The V and J ends lost 3 bases and 0 bases, in that order; junction bases with no gene match: 10. The CDR3 DNA sequence: TGTGCCAGTAGTATCCTGCCGGGACAGGCGCCCTCTGGGGCCAACGTCCTGACTTTC. Translation: CASSILPGQAPSGANVLTF.

The table lists this clonotype with many counts. The rearrangement links TRBV20-1 to TRBJ2-1; TRBD2 agrees at 10 bases. CDR1 is DFQATT and CDR2 is SNEGSKA in the germline V gene (reference sequence). Trimming at V came to 5 bases and at J to 3 bases, leaving 7 bases not matched to a gene. The CDR3 length is 15 residues. The CDR3 sequence: CSAESSGRSYNEQFF. CDR3 DNA: TGCAGTGCTGAGTCTAGCGGGAGAAGCTACAATGAGCAGTTCTTC.

This clonotype was counted once. This may be a read error: a much more frequent sequence differs by one nucleotide. The chain uses TRBV15 and TRBJ2-5; unclear D gene. The V gene lost 3 bases and the J gene lost 4 bases, with 12 bases spanning the gap. CDR3 length: 14 residues. Per the germline V gene, CDR1 is LNHNV and CDR2 is YYDKDF (reference sequence). CDR3 bases: TGTGCCACCAGCAGTTGTCCGGTAGCAGAGACCCAGTACTTC. This translates into CATSSCPVAETQYF.

This clonotype turned up a few times. A read error likely explains this, since a far larger clone differs by one base. The V gene is TRBV7-8, the J gene TRBJ2-3, with D uncertain. CDR3 length: 16 residues. From germline, CDR1 is SGHVS and CDR2 FQNEAQ. V was shortened by 7 bases and J by 6 bases, with 23 bases between the two germline ends. In DNA form, the CDR3 reads TGTGCCAGCACTATGGACGGCTCAGGCCCCAGGGATACGCAGTATTTT. It codes for CASTMDGSGPRDTQYF.

This clonotype was seen repeatedly, ten times or more. This sequence joins TRBV20-1 and TRBJ2-3; 8 bases align to TRBD2. The J segment lost 4 bases and the V segment lost 7 bases, leaving 7 bases of the junction unmatched. The CDR3 sequence is 13 residues long. CDR1 DFQATT and CDR2 SNEGSKA come from the germline V gene (reference sequence). The CDR3 loop is CSVQRERSDTQYF. CDR3 coding DNA: TGCAGTGTACAGCGGGAGAGGTCAGATACGCAGTATTTT.

Regarding this clonotype: This may stem from a read error, because a much larger clone lies one nucleotide away. Because it lacks the conserved phenylalanine or tryptophan at the end, this CDR3 is likely a read error. This chain links TRBV12-3 or TRBV12-4 with TRBJ2-3, with D maybe TRBD2 (6 bases). V was trimmed by 5 bases and J by 0 bases, leaving 15 bases between them. This CDR3 is built from 16 residues. The CDR3 nucleotides read TGTGCCAGCAGTCCCGAGGGCGGGGTTAGCACAGATACGCAGTATTCT. Amino acids: CASSPEGGVSTDTQYS.

This clonotype was counted only a few times. The chain is built from TRBV4-1 and TRBJ2-1, with a tentative D call TRBD2 (6 bases). Trimming removed 0 bases at V and 2 bases at J, with 11 bases between. This CDR3 has 16 residues. Germline CDR1 and CDR2: MGHRA and YSYEKL. CDR3 sequence reads: CASSQDSGGTYNEQFF. Here the CDR3 DNA reads TGCGCCAGCAGCCAAGATTCAGGCGGGACCTACAATGAGCAGTTCTTC.

This clonotype was counted at least ten times. The rearrangement links TRBV5-1 to TRBJ2-3; D gene unclear. The CDR3 sequence is 17 residues long. Germline assignment: CDR1 SGHRS and CDR2 YFSETQ. V gave up 1 base and J gave up 0 bases, with 15 bases separating them. The CDR3 sequence is CASSLNYGPRSTDTQYF. DNA of the CDR3: TGCGCCAGCAGCTTGAATTATGGCCCGCGAAGCACAGATACGCAGTATTTT.